The 20 T cell receptor beta chains below were found in one sample sequenced in a study of control samples from healthy donors and cancer patients. Measured with immunoSEQ multiplex PCR; TCRdb has only the in-frame clones, and not every one. The repertoire holds 75,000 to 95,000 clones, with approximately 84% as singletons. The sequenced material came from PBMCs. These receptor sequences come from a man in his sixties or seventies with lung cancer.

V is TRBV27 and J is TRBJ2-3, with D perhaps TRBD1 (5 bases). Germline-derived CDR1 and CDR2 are MNHEY and SMNVEV (reference sequence). The length of the CDR3 is 13 residues. Trimming removed 8 bases from V and 0 bases from J, with 9 bases in between. The CDR3 DNA follows: TGTGCCAGCGGTTACAGGAGCACAGATACGCAGTATTTT. Translating gives CASGYRSTDTQYF.

This clone has just one count. The J gene is TRBJ2-1, the V gene TRBV7-9; D is possibly TRBD1 (5 bases). The length of the CDR3 is 14 residues. CDR1 SEHNR and CDR2 FQNEAQ come from the germline V gene (reference sequence). The V end was cut by 1 base, the J end by 10 bases, with 14 bases between. Written as DNA, the CDR3 is TGTGCCAGCAGCTTAGTGGCAGGGATCAAAGAGCAGTTCTTC. Translation: CASSLVAGIKEQFF.

The rearrangement joins TRBV6-2 or TRBV6-3 to TRBJ2-5, with D perhaps TRBD1 or TRBD2 (6 bases each). This CDR3 is 19 amino acids long. V lost 3 bases, J lost 0 bases, and 23 bases lay in between. Germline values: CDR1 MNHEY, CDR2 SVGEGT. The CDR3 nucleotides read TGTGCCAGCAGTTATCTCCCCCGGGCGGGACAATGGTACCAAGAGACCCAGTACTTC. Amino acid sequence: CASSYLPRAGQWYQETQYF.

The chain recombines TRBV2 with TRBJ1-2; D perhaps matches TRBD1 (5 bases). Germline assignment: CDR1 SNHLY and CDR2 FYNNEI. This CDR3 contains 12 residues. V lost 7 bases and J lost 7, with 13 bases in between. CDR3 protein: CASTPVGPGYTF. The CDR3 DNA is TGTGCCAGCACCCCCGTGGGGCCTGGCTACACCTTC.

The table lists this clone with a few counts. The V and J genes are TRBV5-1 and TRBJ2-1, with D perhaps matching TRBD1 (6 bases). The V end was cut by 0 bases, the J end by 10 bases, with 29 bases between. CDR3 length: 19 residues. Germline lookup yields CDR1 SGHRS and CDR2 YFSETQ. The CDR3 DNA reads as TGCGCCAGCAGCTTGGGGTCTGCGCTTGACAGGAATGGTCCCAGCGAGCAGTTCTTC. Residues: CASSLGSALDRNGPSEQFF. Supplemented by reference TRBV5-1 and TRBJ2-1, the full variable domain reads KAGVTQTPRYLIKTRGQQVTLSCSPISGHRSVSWYQQTPGQGLQFLFEYFSETQRNKGNFPGRFSGRQFSNSRSEMNVSTLELGDSALYLCASSLGSALDRNGPSEQFFGPGTRLTVL.

This chain connects TRBV11-2 to TRBJ2-5, with D unresolved. The CDR3 loop spans 15 amino acids. Germline V gene sequence: CDR1 SGHAT, CDR2 FQNNGV. The ends were cut back, 0 bases at V and 0 bases at J, with 8 bases in the middle. The CDR3 DNA sequence: TGTGCCAGCAGCTTAGACTTTTATTACCAAGAGACCCAGTACTTC. This gives the protein CASSLDFYYQETQYF.

The chain combines TRBV19 with TRBJ2-1, with D possibly TRBD1 on 5 matching bases. This CDR3 comprises 15 residues. CDR1 and CDR2 (germline): LNHDA, SQIVND (reference sequence). V gave up 3 bases and J gave up 0 bases, with 9 bases separating them. The CDR3 here is CASSMDTFSYNEQFF. The CDR3 nucleotides are TGTGCCAGTAGTATGGACACCTTCTCCTACAATGAGCAGTTCTTC.

On this clone itself: The junction differs from germline at one of its ends, possibly a read error. The V and J genes are TRBV6-5 and TRBJ1-6, with TRBD1 identical over 10 bases. The CDR3 totals 16 residues. Germline values: CDR1 MNHEY, CDR2 SVGAGI. The CDR3 bases are TGTGCCAGCAGTTACTCGGGACAGGGGACAAATTCGCCCCTCCACTTT. It is translated as CASSYSGQGTNSPLHF.

The CDR3 spells CASSSDRAGEQYF. In DNA form, the CDR3 reads TGTGCCAGCAGCTCAGACAGGGCGGGAGAGCAGTACTTC. J is TRBJ2-7 and V is TRBV7-9, with a possible D match to TRBD1 (7 bases). This CDR3 spans 13 amino acids. Germline loops: CDR1 SEHNR, CDR2 FQNEAQ (reference sequence). V was pared by 4 bases and J by 7 bases, with 14 bases between.

The rearrangement uses TRBV11-2 and TRBJ2-3; D might be TRBD1 (5 bases). CDR3 size: 14 residues. Germline-derived CDR1 and CDR2 are SGHAT and FQNNGV. V was pared by 5 bases and J by 8 bases, with 17 bases between. The CDR3 region is CASSKGNAPGTQYF. In nucleotides, the CDR3 is TGTGCCAGCAGCAAGGGGAACGCCCCCGGTACGCAGTATTTT.

V is TRBV14 and J is TRBJ2-3; tentative D call: TRBD2 (6 bases). The CDR3 loop spans 18 amino acids. V lost 4 bases and J 0 bases, leaving 20 bases between the germline ends. CDR1 and CDR2 (germline): SGHDN, FVKESK. The CDR3 bases are TGTGCCAGCAGCCGCCGGGACTTCCTTCCCCCTAGCACAGATACGCAGTATTTT. This sequence encodes CASSRRDFLPPSTDTQYF.

The gene calls are TRBV5-1 and TRBJ1-1; the D is unclear. The germline gives CDR1 SGHRS, CDR2 YFSETQ. This CDR3 is 16 amino acids long. V dropped 1 base and J dropped 4 bases, with 17 bases sitting between them. CDR3 residues: CASSLNGRSGFTEAFF. In nucleotides, the CDR3 is TGCGCCAGCAGCTTGAATGGGCGGTCGGGGTTCACTGAAGCTTTCTTT.

J is TRBJ2-2 and V is TRBV10-3; possibly TRBD1 for D (5 bases). CDR1 and CDR2 (germline): ENHRY, SYGVKD. The CDR3 contains 14 residues. Trimming took 2 bases from V and 4 from J, leaving 8 bases between them. CDR3 bases: TGTGCCATCAGTGAGCGCGACAGCACCGGGGAGCTGTTTTTT. Its protein product is CAISERDSTGELFF.

The gene calls are TRBV19 and TRBJ2-4; D possibly matches TRBD1 or TRBD2 (5 bases each). CDR3 size: 13 residues. The germline CDR1 and CDR2 sequences are LNHDA and SQIVND (reference sequence). The V and J ends lost 2 bases and 6 bases respectively, with 8 bases between them. The CDR3 is CASSITGGNIQYF. DNA of the CDR3: TGTGCCAGTAGTATAACAGGAGGAAACATTCAGTACTTC.

The chain has TRBV25-1 and TRBJ1-2; possible D gene TRBD1, 5 bases. Germline CDR1 and CDR2: MGHDK and SYGVNS. The V gene lost 5 bases and the J gene lost 8 bases, with 12 bases spanning the gap. This CDR3 comprises 12 residues. The CDR3: CASSSPGNGYTF. CDR3 nucleotide sequence: TGTGCCAGCAGTAGCCCAGGGAACGGCTACACCTTC.

This chain connects TRBV6-5 to TRBJ1-1; 10 bases fit TRBD1. CDR3 size: 14 residues. V dropped 9 bases and J dropped 5; count of bases not matched to a gene: 9. From germline, CDR1 is MNHEY and CDR2 SVGAGI. The CDR3 DNA is TGTGCCAGTCAGCGGGACAGGGGAGGGACTGAAGCTTTCTTT. Translating gives CASQRDRGGTEAFF.

This clone was seen just once. The chain combines TRBV9 with TRBJ2-1; TRBD2 matches 8 bases. The germline V gene has CDR1 SGDLS and CDR2 YYNGEE. Germline trimming cut 4 bases from V and 2 bases from J; bases unmatched to any gene: 5. The CDR3 has 15 residues. The CDR3: CASSPRTSTYNEQFF. The DNA of the CDR3 is TGTGCCAGCAGCCCGCGGACTAGCACCTACAATGAGCAGTTCTTC.

This chain links TRBV9 with TRBJ2-1; 10 nucleotides match TRBD1. The trim removed 8 bases at V and 6 bases at J, leaving 8 bases unmatched. This CDR3 has 14 amino acids. CDR1 and CDR2 (germline): SGDLS, YYNGEE. CDR3 sequence reads: CASGGQGGRNEQFF. The CDR3 nucleotides are TGTGCCAGTGGAGGACAGGGGGGGCGCAATGAGCAGTTCTTC.

J is TRBJ2-1 and V is TRBV27; tentatively, D is TRBD2 (6 bases). V dropped 2 bases and J dropped 5 bases, with 10 bases sitting between them. Germline assignment: CDR1 MNHEY and CDR2 SMNVEV (reference sequence). The CDR3 loop spans 14 amino acids. Here the CDR3 reads CASSLGGANNEQFF. The CDR3 nucleotides are TGTGCCAGCAGTTTAGGCGGGGCGAACAATGAGCAGTTCTTC.

This clone was observed a handful of times. Written as DNA, the CDR3 is TGTGCCAGCAGCTTAGGACCCTCCGCCGGGGAGCTGTTTTTT. Protein: CASSLGPSAGELFF. This chain links TRBV7-3 with TRBJ2-2; D call uncertain. The CDR3 spans 14 residues. V lost 2 bases and J 6 bases, leaving 10 bases between the germline ends. Germline CDR1 reads SGHTA; CDR2 reads FQGTGA.